This passage covers 8 T cell receptor beta chains from one sample sequenced in a study of blood T cell repertoires in COVID-19. TCRdb's copy holds only in-frame clones and misses some; the assay was immunoSEQ multiplex PCR. The profile shows some 150,000 clones, about 83% of them singletons. Sequenced material: PBMCs or T cells enriched from blood (not recorded which). These TCRs come from a woman in her forties or fifties who had been exposed to COVID-19.

CDR3 residues: CASSPEGQGSAGELFF. CDR3 sequence (DNA): TGTGCCAGCAGCCCGGAGGGACAGGGTTCAGCCGGGGAGCTGTTTTTT. V usage is TRBV9 and J usage is TRBJ2-2, with 9 nucleotides matching TRBD1. The CDR3 runs 16 residues. J gave up 6 bases and V 4 bases, and 10 bases lay outside the gene matches. Germline values: CDR1 SGDLS, CDR2 YYNGEE.

V gene TRBV12-5 combines with J gene TRBJ1-2; unclear D gene. Between the trimmed V and J ends, which lost 1 base and 3 bases, there was a span of 3 bases. This CDR3 spans 12 amino acids. CDR1 LGHNT and CDR2 FRNRAP come from the germline V gene. CDR3 DNA: TGTGCTAGTGGTTTGGGGCACTATGGCTACACCTTC. Translation gives CASGLGHYGYTF. The complete variable domain, with remaining parts taken from reference TRBV12-5 and TRBJ1-2, reads DARVTQTPRHKVTEMGQEVTMRCQPILGHNTVFWYRQTMMQGLELLAYFRNRAPLDDSGMPKDRFSAEMPDATLATLKIQPSEPRDSAVYFCASGLGHYGYTFGSGTRLTVV.

The V gene is TRBV6-5, the J gene TRBJ1-3, with TRBD1 matching over 7 bases. Germline-derived CDR1 and CDR2 are MNHEY and SVGAGI. The CDR3 is made up of 14 amino acids. V dropped 0 bases and J dropped 7; count of bases not matched to a gene: 3. The DNA for the CDR3 is TGTGCCAGCAGTTACTCGGCAGGGGGGAACACCATATATTTT. This codes for CASSYSAGGNTIYF.

This chain uses TRBV6-5 with TRBJ2-3, with D tentatively TRBD1 (5 bases). V lost 4 bases and J lost 2, with 13 bases in between. The CDR3 covers 15 residues. Germline V lookup: CDR1 MNHEY, CDR2 SVGAGI. The CDR3 sequence: CASSWVRGPTDTQYF. The CDR3 DNA reads TGTGCCAGCAGTTGGGTAAGGGGCCCCACAGATACGCAGTATTTT.

J is TRBJ2-7 and V is TRBV5-1, with a possible D match to TRBD2 (6 bases). V gave up 1 base and J gave up 2 bases, with 28 bases separating them. Germline-derived CDR1 and CDR2 are SGHRS and YFSETQ. The CDR3 spans 20 residues. The CDR3, as DNA: TGCGCCAGCAGCTTGCGCCCGGGAGTAAGCTCAGTCGGCCGTCCCTACGAGCAGTACTTC. Protein product: CASSLRPGVSSVGRPYEQYF.

This clone was detected only a few times. The chain is built from TRBV7-8 and TRBJ1-4; D unclear. The germline V gene has CDR1 SGHVS and CDR2 FQNEAQ. The CDR3 runs to 14 residues. V was shortened by 0 bases and J by 7 bases, with 9 bases between the two germline ends. The CDR3 nucleotides are TGTGCCAGCAGCTTAGCGTTTCCAGTTGAAAAACTGTTTTTT. Protein: CASSLAFPVEKLFF.

The chain links TRBV28 to TRBJ2-7; possibly TRBD2 for D (6 bases). V was cut by 8 bases and J by 2 bases, with 16 bases left in between. The germline gives CDR1 MDHEN, CDR2 SYDVKM. The CDR3 is 14 residues long. The CDR3 DNA sequence: TGTGCCAGCGGTCCTGGGGGGAAGGCCTACGAGCAGTACTTC. This codes for CASGPGGKAYEQYF.

The chain employs TRBV5-4 and TRBJ2-3, with 9 positions matching TRBD2. Unmatched junction bases numbered 2, after V lost 4 bases and J lost 2 bases. CDR1 SGHNT and CDR2 YYREEE come from the germline V gene (reference sequence). The CDR3 has 14 amino acids. In DNA, the CDR3 is TGTGCCAGCAGCCGCGGGGGGGCCACAGATACGCAGTATTTT. Amino acid sequence: CASSRGGATDTQYF.